This entry is about one TCR beta chain. Repertoires were generated with immunoSEQ multiplex PCR, while TCRdb's copy carries only in-frame clones and drops some. The sample yields 210,000 or so clones, roughly 80% seen once. CDR3 length: 13 residues. Germline CDR1 is MNHEY and CDR2 is SMNVEV (reference sequence). Trimming cost V 4 bases and J 7 bases, with 11 bases left between them. This sample stems from a study of blood T cell repertoires in COVID-19. Sequencing used PBMCs or T cells enriched from blood (not recorded which). The sequence was obtained from a man aged 55 to 70 who had recovered from COVID-19. The chain employs TRBV27 and TRBJ2-1, with D unresolved. The CDR3 region has the DNA TGTGCCAGCAGTTCTATTCCAGCGAATGAGCAGTTCTTC. Protein product: CASSSIPANEQFF.